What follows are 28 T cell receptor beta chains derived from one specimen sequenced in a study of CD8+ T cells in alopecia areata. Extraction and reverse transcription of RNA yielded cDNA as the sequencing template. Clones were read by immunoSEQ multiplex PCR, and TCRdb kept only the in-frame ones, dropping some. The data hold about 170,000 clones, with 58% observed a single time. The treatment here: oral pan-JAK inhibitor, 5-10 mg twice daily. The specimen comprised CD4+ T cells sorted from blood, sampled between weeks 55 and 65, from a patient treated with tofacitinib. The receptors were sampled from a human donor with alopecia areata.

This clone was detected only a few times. CDR3 nucleotides: TGCAGCGGGACGGATAGGGGGCAATCAAACACTGAAGCTTTCTTT. Amino acids: CSGTDRGQSNTEAFF. V usage is TRBV29-1 and J usage is TRBJ1-1; TRBD1 matches 7 bases. Germline CDR1 reads SQVTM; CDR2 reads ANQGSEA. The CDR3 is made up of 15 amino acids. V shed 7 bases, J shed 2 bases, and the junction held 13 bases outside the gene matches.

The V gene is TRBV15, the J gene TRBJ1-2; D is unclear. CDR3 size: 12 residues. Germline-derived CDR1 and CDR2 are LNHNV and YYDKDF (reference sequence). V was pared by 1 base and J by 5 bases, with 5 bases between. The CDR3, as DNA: TGTGCCACCAGCAGAGCCACTTATGGCTACACCTTC. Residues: CATSRATYGYTF.

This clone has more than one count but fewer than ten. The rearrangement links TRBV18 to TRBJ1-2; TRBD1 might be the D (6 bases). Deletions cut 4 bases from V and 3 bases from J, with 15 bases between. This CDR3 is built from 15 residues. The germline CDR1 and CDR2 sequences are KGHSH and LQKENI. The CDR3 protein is CASSQTGSGDYGYTF. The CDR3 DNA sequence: TGTGCCAGCTCACAAACAGGGTCTGGGGACTATGGCTACACCTTC.

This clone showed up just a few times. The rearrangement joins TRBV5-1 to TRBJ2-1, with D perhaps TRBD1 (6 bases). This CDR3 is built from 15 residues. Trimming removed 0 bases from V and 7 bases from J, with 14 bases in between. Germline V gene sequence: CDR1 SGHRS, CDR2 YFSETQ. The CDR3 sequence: CASSLAGDTRNEQFF. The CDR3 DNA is TGCGCCAGCAGCTTGGCAGGGGATACACGGAATGAGCAGTTCTTC.

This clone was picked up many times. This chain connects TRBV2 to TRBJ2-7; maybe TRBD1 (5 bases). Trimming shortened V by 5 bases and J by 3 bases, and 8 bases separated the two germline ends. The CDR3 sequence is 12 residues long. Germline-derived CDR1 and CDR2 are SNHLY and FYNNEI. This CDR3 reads CASSLDSYEQYF. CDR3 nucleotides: TGTGCCAGCAGTCTCGACAGCTACGAGCAGTACTTC.

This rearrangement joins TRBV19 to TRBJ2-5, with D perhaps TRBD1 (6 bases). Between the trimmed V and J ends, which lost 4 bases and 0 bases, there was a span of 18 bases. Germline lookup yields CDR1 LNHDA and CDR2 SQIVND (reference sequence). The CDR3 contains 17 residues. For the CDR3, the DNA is TGTGCCAGTAGTAGAAAGTGGGGGCCCGTTGACCAAGAGACCCAGTACTTC. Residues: CASSRKWGPVDQETQYF.

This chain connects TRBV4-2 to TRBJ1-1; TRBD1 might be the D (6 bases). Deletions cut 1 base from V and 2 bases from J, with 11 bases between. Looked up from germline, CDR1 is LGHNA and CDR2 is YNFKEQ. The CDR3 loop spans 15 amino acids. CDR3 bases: TGTGCCAGCAGCCAAGGATTCAGGGGAAACACTGAAGCTTTCTTT. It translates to CASSQGFRGNTEAFF.

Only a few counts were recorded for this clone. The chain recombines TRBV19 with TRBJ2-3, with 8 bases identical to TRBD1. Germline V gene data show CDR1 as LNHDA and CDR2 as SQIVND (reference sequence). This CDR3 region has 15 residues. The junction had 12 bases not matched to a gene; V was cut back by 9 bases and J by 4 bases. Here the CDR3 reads CASRMGQAPPDTQYF. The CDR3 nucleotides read TGTGCCAGCCGCATGGGACAGGCCCCCCCAGATACGCAGTATTTT.

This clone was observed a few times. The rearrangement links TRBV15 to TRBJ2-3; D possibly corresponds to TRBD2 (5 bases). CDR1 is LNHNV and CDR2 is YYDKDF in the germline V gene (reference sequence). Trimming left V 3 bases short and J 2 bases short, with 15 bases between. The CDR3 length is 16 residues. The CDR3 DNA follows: TGTGCCACCAGCAGGGAGGACGGAAGATACACAGATACGCAGTATTTT. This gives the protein CATSREDGRYTDTQYF.

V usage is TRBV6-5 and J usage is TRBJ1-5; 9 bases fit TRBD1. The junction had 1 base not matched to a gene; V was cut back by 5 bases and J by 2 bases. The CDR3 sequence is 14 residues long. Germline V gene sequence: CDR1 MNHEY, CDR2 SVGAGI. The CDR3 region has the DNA TGTGCCAGCAGTAGGGACAGGGGCAATCAGCCCCAGCATTTT. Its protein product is CASSRDRGNQPQHF.

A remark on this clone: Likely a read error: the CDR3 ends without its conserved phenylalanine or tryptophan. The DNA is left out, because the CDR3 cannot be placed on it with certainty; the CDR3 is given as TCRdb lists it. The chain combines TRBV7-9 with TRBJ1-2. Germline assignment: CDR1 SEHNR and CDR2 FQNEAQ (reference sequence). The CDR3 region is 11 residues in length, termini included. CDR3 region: CASSLAYWDLS.

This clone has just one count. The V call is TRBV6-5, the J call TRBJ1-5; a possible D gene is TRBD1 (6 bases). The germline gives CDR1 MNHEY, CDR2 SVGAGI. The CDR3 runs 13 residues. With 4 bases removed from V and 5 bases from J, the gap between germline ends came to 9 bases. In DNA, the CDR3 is TGTGCCAGCAGTTCGCAGGGGTATCAGCCCCAGCATTTT. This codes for CASSSQGYQPQHF.

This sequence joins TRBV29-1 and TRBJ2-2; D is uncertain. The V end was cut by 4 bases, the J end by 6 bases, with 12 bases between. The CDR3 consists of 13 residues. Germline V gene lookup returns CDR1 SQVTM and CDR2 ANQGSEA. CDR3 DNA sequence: TGCAGCGTTGTAAGGTCCGGGTCCGGGGAGCTGTTTTTT. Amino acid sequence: CSVVRSGSGELFF.

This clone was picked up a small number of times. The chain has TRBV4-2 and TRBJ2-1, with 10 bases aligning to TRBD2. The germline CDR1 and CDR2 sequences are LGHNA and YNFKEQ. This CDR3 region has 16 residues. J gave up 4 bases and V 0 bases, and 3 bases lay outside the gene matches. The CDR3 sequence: CASSQEASGGYNEQFF. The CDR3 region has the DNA TGTGCCAGCAGCCAAGAGGCTAGCGGGGGATACAATGAGCAGTTCTTC.

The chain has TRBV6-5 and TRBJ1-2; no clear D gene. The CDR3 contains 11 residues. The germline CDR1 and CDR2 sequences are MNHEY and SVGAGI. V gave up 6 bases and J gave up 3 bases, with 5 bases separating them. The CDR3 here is CASRKDYGYTF. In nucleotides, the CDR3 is TGTGCCAGCAGAAAGGACTATGGCTACACCTTC.

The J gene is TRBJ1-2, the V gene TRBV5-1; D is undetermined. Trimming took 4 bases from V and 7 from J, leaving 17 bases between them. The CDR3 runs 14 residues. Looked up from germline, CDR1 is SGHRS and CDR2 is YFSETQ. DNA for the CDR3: TGCGCCAGCAGCGAAGGAGGTTTGGACCCTGGCTACACCTTC. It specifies CASSEGGLDPGYTF.

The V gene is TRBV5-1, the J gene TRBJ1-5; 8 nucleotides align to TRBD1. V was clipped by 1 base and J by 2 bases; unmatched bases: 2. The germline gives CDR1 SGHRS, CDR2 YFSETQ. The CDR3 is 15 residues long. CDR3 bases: TGCGCCAGCAGCTTGTCAGGGGGCGGCAATCAGCCCCAGCATTTT. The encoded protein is CASSLSGGGNQPQHF.

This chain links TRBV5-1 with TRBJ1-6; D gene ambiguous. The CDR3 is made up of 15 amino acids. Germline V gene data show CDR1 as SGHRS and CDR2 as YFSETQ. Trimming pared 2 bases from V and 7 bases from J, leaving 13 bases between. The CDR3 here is CASSLYSERNSPLHF. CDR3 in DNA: TGCGCCAGCAGCTTATACAGTGAGAGGAATTCACCCCTCCACTTT.

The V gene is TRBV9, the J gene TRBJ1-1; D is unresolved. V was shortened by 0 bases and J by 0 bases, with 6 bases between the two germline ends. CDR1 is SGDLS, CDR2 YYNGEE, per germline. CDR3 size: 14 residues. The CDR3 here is CASSVGALNTEAFF. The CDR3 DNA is TGTGCCAGCAGCGTAGGGGCCTTGAACACTGAAGCTTTCTTT.

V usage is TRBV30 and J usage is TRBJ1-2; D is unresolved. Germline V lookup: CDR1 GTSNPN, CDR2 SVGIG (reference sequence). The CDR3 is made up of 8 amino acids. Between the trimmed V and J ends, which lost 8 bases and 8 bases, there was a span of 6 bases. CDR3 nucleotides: TGTGCCCTGAGGGGCTACACCTTC. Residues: CALRGYTF.

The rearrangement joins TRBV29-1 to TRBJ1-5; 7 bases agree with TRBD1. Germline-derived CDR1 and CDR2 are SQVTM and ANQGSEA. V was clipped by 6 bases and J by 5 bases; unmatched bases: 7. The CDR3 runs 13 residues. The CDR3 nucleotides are TGCAGCGTCCGAGGACAGGAGGATCAGCCCCAGCATTTT. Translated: CSVRGQEDQPQHF.

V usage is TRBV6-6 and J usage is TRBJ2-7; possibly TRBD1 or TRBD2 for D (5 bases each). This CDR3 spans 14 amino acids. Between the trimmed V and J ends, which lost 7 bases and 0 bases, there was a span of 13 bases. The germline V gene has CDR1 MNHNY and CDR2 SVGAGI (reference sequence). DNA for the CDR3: TGTGCCAGCACCGGGACCGGGACCTCCTACGAGCAGTACTTC. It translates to CASTGTGTSYEQYF.

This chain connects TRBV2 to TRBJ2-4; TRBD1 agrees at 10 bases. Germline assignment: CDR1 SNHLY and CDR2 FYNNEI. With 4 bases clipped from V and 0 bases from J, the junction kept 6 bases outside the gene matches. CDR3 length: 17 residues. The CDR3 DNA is TGTGCCAGCAGTGGGGGACAGGGGACCCTAGCCAAAAACATTCAGTACTTC. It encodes CASSGGQGTLAKNIQYF.

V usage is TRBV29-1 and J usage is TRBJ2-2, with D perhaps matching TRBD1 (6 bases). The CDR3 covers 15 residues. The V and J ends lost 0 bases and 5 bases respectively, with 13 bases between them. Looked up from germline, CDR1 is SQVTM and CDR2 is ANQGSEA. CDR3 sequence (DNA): TGCAGCGTTGAAGAGTCCAGGGGCGGGACCGGGGAGCTGTTTTTT. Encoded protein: CSVEESRGGTGELFF.

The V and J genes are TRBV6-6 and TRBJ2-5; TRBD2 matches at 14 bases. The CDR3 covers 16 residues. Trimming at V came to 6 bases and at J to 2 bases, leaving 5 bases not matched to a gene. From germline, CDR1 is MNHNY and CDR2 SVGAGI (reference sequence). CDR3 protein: CASSRLAGGIQETQYF. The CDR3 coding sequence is TGTGCCAGCAGCAGACTAGCGGGGGGGATTCAAGAGACCCAGTACTTC.

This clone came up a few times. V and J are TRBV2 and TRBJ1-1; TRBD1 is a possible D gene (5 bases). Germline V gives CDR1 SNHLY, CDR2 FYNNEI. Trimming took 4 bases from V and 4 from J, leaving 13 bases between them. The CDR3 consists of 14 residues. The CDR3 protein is CASSGSGVGTEAFF. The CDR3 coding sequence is TGTGCCAGCAGTGGATCGGGGGTAGGCACTGAAGCTTTCTTT. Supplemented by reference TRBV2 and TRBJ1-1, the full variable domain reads EPEVTQTPSHQVTQMGQEVILRCVPISNHLYFYWYRQILGQKVEFLVSFYNNEISEKSEIFDDQFSVERPDGSNFTLKIRSTKLEDSAMYFCASSGSGVGTEAFFGQGTRLTVV.

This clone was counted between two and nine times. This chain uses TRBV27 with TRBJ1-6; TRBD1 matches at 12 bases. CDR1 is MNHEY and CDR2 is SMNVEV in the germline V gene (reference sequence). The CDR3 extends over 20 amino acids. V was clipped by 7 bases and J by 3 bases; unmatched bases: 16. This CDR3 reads CASTNPTGTGGAFYNSPLHF. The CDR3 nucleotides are TGTGCCAGCACTAATCCCACCGGGACAGGGGGCGCATTCTATAATTCACCCCTCCACTTT.

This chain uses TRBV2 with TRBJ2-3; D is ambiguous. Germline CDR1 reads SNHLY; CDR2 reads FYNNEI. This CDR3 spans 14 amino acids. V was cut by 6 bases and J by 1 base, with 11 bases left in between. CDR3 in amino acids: CASRLTARTDTQYF. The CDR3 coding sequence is TGTGCCAGCAGATTGACTGCACGCACAGATACGCAGTATTTT.